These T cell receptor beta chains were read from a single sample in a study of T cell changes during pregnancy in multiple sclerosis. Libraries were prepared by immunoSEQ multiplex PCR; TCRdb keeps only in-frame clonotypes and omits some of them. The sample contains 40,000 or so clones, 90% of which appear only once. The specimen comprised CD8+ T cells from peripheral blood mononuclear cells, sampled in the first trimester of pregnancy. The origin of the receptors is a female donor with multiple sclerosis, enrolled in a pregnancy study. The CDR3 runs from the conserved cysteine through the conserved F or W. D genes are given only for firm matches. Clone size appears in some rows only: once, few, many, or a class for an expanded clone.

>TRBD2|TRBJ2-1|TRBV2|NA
TGTGCCAGCAGTGATGGAGAGCGGGGTGAGCAGTTCTTC
CASSDGERGEQFF
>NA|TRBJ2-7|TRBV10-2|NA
TGCGCCAGCAGCGAAATAGCGGCCTCCTACGAGCAGTACTTC
CASSEIAASYEQYF
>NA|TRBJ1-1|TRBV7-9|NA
TGTGCCAGCAGCTTTTATATGCGTCCTGAAGCTTTCTTT
CASSFYMRPEAFF
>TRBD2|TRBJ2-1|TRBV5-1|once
TGCGCCAGCAGCTTTTCACTAGCGAGTTGGGATGAGCAGTTCTTC
CASSFSLASWDEQFF
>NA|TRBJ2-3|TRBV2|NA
TGTGCCAGCAGACAGTCCCGATGGAGGGAGGTGGCAGATACGCAGTATTTT
CASRQSRWREVADTQYF
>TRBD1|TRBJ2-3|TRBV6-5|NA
TGTGCCAGCAGCCCCTCAGGACAGGGCGGAGATACGCAGTATTTT
CASSPSGQGGDTQYF
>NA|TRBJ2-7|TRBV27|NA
TGTGCCAGCAGTCCCAACCCACTATACGAGCAGTACTTC
CASSPNPLYEQYF
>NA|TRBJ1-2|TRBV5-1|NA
TGCGCCAGCAGCTTGGAGTTAGCGGGGCTCGATGGCTACACCTTC
CASSLELAGLDGYTF
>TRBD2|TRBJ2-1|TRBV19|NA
TGTGCCAGTAGTATGTGGACTAGCGGCACCAATGAGCAGTTCTTC
CASSMWTSGTNEQFF
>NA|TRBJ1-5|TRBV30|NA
TGTGCCTGGAGTTCGGGCAATCAGCCCCAGCATTTT
CAWSSGNQPQHF
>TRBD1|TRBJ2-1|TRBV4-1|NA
TGCGCCAGCAGCCAAGAAATCGGACAGGGATTCGATGAGCAGTTCTTC
CASSQEIGQGFDEQFF